This T cell receptor beta chain stems from a study of early T cells in non-severe SARS-CoV-2 infection. Overall study results and limits: Private and CD4 specificities were missed by VDJdb matching, which favored anti-spike CD8 responses.

In this sample, this clonotype turned up a few times. Its specificity is unknown. MiXCR was run by TCRdb on the 5' RACE reads, yielding one entry per CDR3 protein. The sample holds over 60,000 distinct CDR3 sequences, 9.5% to 13% seen once. Trimming removed 5 bases from V and 7 bases from J, with 9 bases in between. CDR3 length: 11 residues. Germline-derived CDR1 and CDR2 are SGHVS and FQNEAQ. The chain has TRBV7-8 and TRBJ2-7, with TRBD2 as a possible D gene (5 bases). Specimen: whole blood, collected at baseline. The source of this sequence is an adult who was a healthcare worker with PCR-confirmed SARS-CoV-2 infection or an uninfected control (not recorded which). Here the CDR3 reads CASSQRGEQYF. The CDR3 region has the DNA TGTGCCAGCAGCCAACGGGGTGAGCAGTACTTC.